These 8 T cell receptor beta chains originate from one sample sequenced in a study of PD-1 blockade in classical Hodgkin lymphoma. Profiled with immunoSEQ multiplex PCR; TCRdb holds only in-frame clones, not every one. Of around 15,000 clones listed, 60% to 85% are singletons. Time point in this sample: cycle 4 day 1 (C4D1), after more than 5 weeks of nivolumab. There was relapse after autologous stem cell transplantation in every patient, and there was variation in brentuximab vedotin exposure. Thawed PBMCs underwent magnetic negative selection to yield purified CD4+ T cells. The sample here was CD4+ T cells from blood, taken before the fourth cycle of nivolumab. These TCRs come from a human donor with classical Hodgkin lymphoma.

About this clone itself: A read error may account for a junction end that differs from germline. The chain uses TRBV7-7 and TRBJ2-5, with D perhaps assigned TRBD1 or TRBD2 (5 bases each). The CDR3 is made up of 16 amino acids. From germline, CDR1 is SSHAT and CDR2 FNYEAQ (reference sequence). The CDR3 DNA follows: TGTGCTAGCAGCCCCTACGCTGGGACGTCGCAAGAGACCCAGTACTTC. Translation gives CASSPYAGTSQETQYF.

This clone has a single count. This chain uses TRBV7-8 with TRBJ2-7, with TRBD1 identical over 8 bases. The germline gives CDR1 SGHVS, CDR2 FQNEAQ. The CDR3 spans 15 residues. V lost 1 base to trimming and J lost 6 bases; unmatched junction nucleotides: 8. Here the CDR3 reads CASSLVWTGRSEQYF. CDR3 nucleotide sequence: TGTGCCAGCAGCTTAGTTTGGACAGGGAGGTCCGAGCAGTACTTC.

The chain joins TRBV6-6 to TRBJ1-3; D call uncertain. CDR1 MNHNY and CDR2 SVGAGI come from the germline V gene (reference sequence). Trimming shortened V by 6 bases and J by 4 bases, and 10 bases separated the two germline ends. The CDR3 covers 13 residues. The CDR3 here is CASRGASGNTIYF. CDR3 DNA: TGTGCCAGCAGGGGTGCCTCCGGAAACACCATATATTTT.

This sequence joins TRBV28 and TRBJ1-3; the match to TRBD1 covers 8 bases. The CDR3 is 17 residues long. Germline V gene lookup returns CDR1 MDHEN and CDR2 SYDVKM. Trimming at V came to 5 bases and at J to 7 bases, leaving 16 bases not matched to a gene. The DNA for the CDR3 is TGTGCCAGCAGTATACCGACAGGGGCAGTTCAGTGGAACACCATATATTTT. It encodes CASSIPTGAVQWNTIYF.

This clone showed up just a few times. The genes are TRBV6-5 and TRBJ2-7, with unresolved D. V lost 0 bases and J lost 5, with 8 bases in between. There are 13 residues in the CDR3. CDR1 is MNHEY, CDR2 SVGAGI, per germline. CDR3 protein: CASSYSTPNEQYF. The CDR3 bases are TGTGCCAGCAGTTACTCGACCCCAAACGAGCAGTACTTC.

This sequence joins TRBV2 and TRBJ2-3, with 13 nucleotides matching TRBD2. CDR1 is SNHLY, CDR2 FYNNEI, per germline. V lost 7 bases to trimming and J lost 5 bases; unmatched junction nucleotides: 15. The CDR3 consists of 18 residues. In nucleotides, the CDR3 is TGTGCCAGCACCGGAACTAGCGGGAGGGCCGGTCAGGAAGATACGCAGTATTTT. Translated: CASTGTSGRAGQEDTQYF.

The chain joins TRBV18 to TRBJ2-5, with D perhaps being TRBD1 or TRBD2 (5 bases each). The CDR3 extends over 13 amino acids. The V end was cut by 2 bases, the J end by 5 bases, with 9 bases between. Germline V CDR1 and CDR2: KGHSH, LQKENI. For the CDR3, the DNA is TGTGCCAGCTCACCAGGCAGGGACGAGACCCAGTACTTC. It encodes CASSPGRDETQYF.

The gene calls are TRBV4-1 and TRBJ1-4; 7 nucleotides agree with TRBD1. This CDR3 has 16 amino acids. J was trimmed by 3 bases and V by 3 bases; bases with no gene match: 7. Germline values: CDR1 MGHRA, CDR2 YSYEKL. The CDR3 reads CASSHSPGGANEKLFF. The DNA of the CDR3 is TGCGCCAGCAGCCACAGTCCAGGGGGAGCTAATGAAAAACTGTTTTTT.